Presented here are 4 T cell receptor beta chains from one specimen sequenced in a study of identical twins. TCRdb ran MiXCR on the 5' RACE reads and lists one entry per CDR3 protein. In the table there are some 240,000 distinct CDR3 sequences, roughly 8.7% of which are singletons. The same data also went into a second study, on yellow fever vaccine responses in identical twins.

The specimen sequenced was CD8+ T cells sorted from blood. Every receptor here comes from a woman aged 18-29 years in good health.

This clonotype has ten or more counts. The chain combines TRBV28 with TRBJ2-1, with TRBD1 as a possible D gene (5 bases). The V gene's germline CDR1 is MDHEN and CDR2 SYDVKM. There are 16 residues in the CDR3. The germline V and J ends were trimmed by 2 bases and 2 bases, with 13 bases remaining between them. The CDR3 sequence: CASSLDRVGPYNEQFF. The CDR3 DNA reads as TGTGCCAGCAGTTTAGATCGGGTGGGGCCCTACAATGAGCAGTTCTTC.

This clonotype appeared a few times. This chain connects TRBV12-3 or TRBV12-4 to TRBJ2-3, with 11 nucleotides matching TRBD1. The J segment lost 4 bases and the V segment lost 3 bases, leaving 6 bases of the junction unmatched. CDR3 length equals 16 residues. The DNA for the CDR3 is TGTGCCAGCAGTTTTGGACAGGGGGCTATTCCAGATACGCAGTATTTT. This translates into CASSFGQGAIPDTQYF.

This clonotype was counted at least ten times. V gene TRBV20-1 combines with J gene TRBJ2-7, with TRBD2 as a possible D gene (5 bases). V lost 3 bases and J 2 bases, leaving 11 bases between the germline ends. The CDR3 is 13 residues long. Germline-derived CDR1 and CDR2 are DFQATT and SNEGSKA (reference sequence). The DNA for the CDR3 is TGCAGTGCTAGGAACCTCGGGGCCTACGAGCAGTACTTC. Encoded protein: CSARNLGAYEQYF.

This clonotype occurred many times. The V call is TRBV27, the J call TRBJ2-3, with 7 bases that match TRBD1. Germline CDR1 reads MNHEY; CDR2 reads SMNVEV (reference sequence). Germline trimming cut 5 bases from V and 0 bases from J; bases unmatched to any gene: 11. The CDR3 is 17 residues long. CDR3 loop: CASSPLWTGGSTDTQYF. As DNA, the CDR3 is TGTGCCAGCAGTCCGCTCTGGACAGGCGGGAGCACAGATACGCAGTATTTT.